Each of the 14 T cell receptor beta chains below was sequenced from the same sample in a study of T cells expressing NK-cell markers. TCRdb reprocessed the 5' RACE reads; each CDR3 protein has one entry and no DNA is given. This sample carries 550,000 to 600,000 distinct CDR3 sequences, with around 3.3% going to the ten biggest clones. The source material was blood T cells: a sorted CD56 or NKG2C T cell subset, CD4+ or CD8+ T cells, or bulk PBMC T cells (not recorded which). The source of these receptors is a man between 18 and 29 years old in good health.

The chain has TRBV11-2 and TRBJ2-2; TCRdb outputs TRBD1, but without DNA this stays unchecked. The CDR3 runs 18 residues. From germline, CDR1 is SGHAT and CDR2 FQNNGV. The CDR3 spells CASSLIRRTGDYTGELFF.

V and J are TRBV29-1 and TRBJ2-7; TCRdb's assignment of TRBD1 cannot be checked, as there is no DNA. This CDR3 is 14 amino acids long. Germline V gene sequence: CDR1 SQVTM, CDR2 ANQGSEA. CDR3 protein: CSVEADTPSYEQYF.

The CDR3 loop is CASSQAGGEKLFF. The gene calls are TRBV3-1 and TRBJ1-4. The CDR3 totals 13 residues. From germline, CDR1 is LGHDT and CDR2 YNNKEL (reference sequence).

The rearrangement uses TRBV5-6 and TRBJ2-2; TCRdb's D gene call, TRBD1, goes unchecked for lack of DNA. CDR3 length: 15 residues. Germline V CDR1 and CDR2: SGHDT, YYEEEE. The chain's CDR3 is CASSLVTGAPGELFF.

The chain has TRBV20-1 and TRBJ1-4; absent DNA, TCRdb's TRBD1 call cannot be checked. The germline V gene has CDR1 DFQATT and CDR2 SNEGSKA (reference sequence). The CDR3 covers 15 residues. CDR3: CSARNRQTSNEKLFF.

CDR3: CSVGFLANKETQYF. The chain links TRBV29-1 to TRBJ2-5; the D gene TCRdb calls, TRBD2, cannot be checked with no DNA. CDR3 length equals 14 residues. CDR1 and CDR2 from the germline V gene are SQVTM and ANQGSEA.

This chain joins TRBV6-2 or TRBV6-3 and TRBJ2-3; the D gene TCRdb calls, TRBD2, cannot be checked with no DNA. Germline V lookup: CDR1 MNHEY, CDR2 SVGEGT. The CDR3 totals 13 residues. The CDR3 region is CASTSGSSDTQYF.

V and J are TRBV12-3 or TRBV12-4 and TRBJ2-3. This CDR3 comprises 15 residues. The CDR3 here is CASSSGVRSPDTQYF.

This chain joins TRBV18 and TRBJ1-4. The CDR3 is 15 amino acids. Germline-derived CDR1 and CDR2 are KGHSH and LQKENI. The CDR3 loop is CASSPRDSLNEKLFF.

The V and J genes are TRBV9 and TRBJ2-1; TCRdb's assignment of TRBD2 cannot be checked, as there is no DNA. Germline V lookup: CDR1 SGDLS, CDR2 YYNGEE. This CDR3 is built from 16 residues. The CDR3 protein is CASSVEWGSGYNEQFF.

This chain connects TRBV7-9 to TRBJ2-2; TCRdb's assignment of TRBD2 cannot be checked, as there is no DNA. Per germline, CDR1 SEHNR and CDR2 FQNEAQ (reference sequence). CDR3 length equals 14 residues. CDR3: CALAGLAVTGELFF.

This sequence joins TRBV6-1 and TRBJ2-5; TCRdb outputs TRBD2, but without DNA this stays unchecked. The V gene's germline CDR1 is MNHNS and CDR2 SASEGT. The CDR3 consists of 13 residues. CDR3 loop: CASKAGLQETQYF.

The genes are TRBV12-3 or TRBV12-4 and TRBJ2-7; TCRdb gives TRBD2 as the D gene, but with no DNA this cannot be confirmed. The CDR3 is 17 amino acids. CDR3 loop: CASSLAPHSGRALEQYF.

V gene TRBV27 combines with J gene TRBJ2-7; TCRdb names TRBD1, which stays unverified in the absence of DNA. CDR1 and CDR2 from the germline V gene are MNHEY and SMNVEV (reference sequence). This CDR3 spans 15 amino acids. The CDR3 reads CASSFRTGAAYEQYF.